The TCR beta chain described here comes from a study of blood T cell repertoires in COVID-19. Overall study: Sites across the United States, Italy and Spain contributed samples from acute and convalescent COVID-19. PBMCs, B-cell-depleted T cells, or T cells were the source of the cDNA or gDNA that made up the material.

Per the authors' pipeline: Nucleated cell counts were estimated from reference gene primer amplification. Profiled with immunoSEQ multiplex PCR; TCRdb holds only in-frame clones, not every one. The V and J calls and clone size come from that table; D and trimming were worked out from the DNA. In the table there are about 210,000 clones, about 83% of which are singletons. This TCR was sampled from a woman in her fifties or sixties with active or convalescent COVID-19. The sample was peripheral blood.

CDR3 bases: TGTGCCAGCAGCCCCTCGCGCGGGAGGGGACTGGAGACCCAGTACTTC. Translating it yields CASSPSRGRGLETQYF. The chain joins TRBV14 to TRBJ2-5, with 9 bases lining up with TRBD2. J gave up 5 bases and V 4 bases, and 11 bases lay outside the gene matches. The CDR3 is made up of 16 amino acids. Per the germline V gene, CDR1 is SGHDN and CDR2 is FVKESK.